This T cell receptor beta chain was recovered during a study of blood T cell repertoires in COVID-19. Losses at the gene ends were 8 bases for V and 7 bases for J; bases not matched to a gene: 15. Germline V CDR1 and CDR2: LNHDA, SQIVND (reference sequence). This CDR3 spans 16 amino acids. Some clones are missing from TCRdb's copy, which holds only in-frame ones; the method was immunoSEQ multiplex PCR. The table shows 86,000 or so clones, with roughly 96% occurring only once. The J gene is TRBJ2-1, the V gene TRBV19, with 9 bases identical to TRBD2. The sample consisted of peripheral blood. This receptor was identified in a human donor with active COVID-19. The donor label of this sample is uncertain. The CDR3 is CASDPFGAGGRNEQFF. CDR3 nucleotides: TGTGCCAGTGACCCCTTCGGGGCGGGGGGGCGAAATGAGCAGTTCTTC.